These 21 T cell receptor beta chains originate from one sample sequenced in a study of metastatic and nonmetastatic thyroid tumors. TCRdb re-clonotyped the PCR reads via MiXCR. The table has about 8,000 clones, 25% to 30% seen once. None of the patients had undergone any treatment ahead of thyroid surgery. The sample consisted of tumor tissue. Receptors were obtained from a female donor with papillary thyroid cancer or a benign thyroid nodule (not recorded which). Some clones in this sample may be carry-over from other donors' samples.

This clone was detected ten times or more. A read error may be the cause here, since a much bigger clone is one base away. J is TRBJ2-7 and V is TRBV9, with no clear D. Germline CDR1 reads SGDLS; CDR2 reads YYNGEE. The CDR3 is made up of 15 amino acids. CDR3: CASSVDFREMDEQCF. CDR3 DNA sequence: TGTGCCAGCAGCGTAGATTTCCGTGAAATGGACGAGCAGTGCTTC.

V gene TRBV10-3 combines with J gene TRBJ1-1; TRBD1 aligns across 7 bases. CDR3 length: 14 amino acids. The V and J ends lost 5 bases and 2 bases, in that order; junction bases with no gene match: 5. CDR1 and CDR2 (germline): ENHRY, SYGVKD. CDR3 residues: CAISYGTVNTEAFF. DNA for the CDR3: TGTGCCATCAGTTACGGGACAGTTAACACTGAAGCTTTCTTT.

The chain uses TRBV9 and TRBJ1-1; the D is unclear. The CDR3 extends over 13 amino acids. The germline V gene has CDR1 SGDLS and CDR2 YYNGEE. The V end lost 4 bases, the J end lost 7 bases, and 14 bases lay between the germline ends. Here the CDR3 reads CASSSVGSFEAFF. In DNA, the CDR3 is TGTGCCAGCAGCTCGGTCGGGAGTTTTGAAGCTTTCTTT.

This clone has a count of ten or more. This chain connects TRBV20-1 to TRBJ2-3; D may be TRBD2 (5 bases). The V end lost 3 bases, the J end lost 6 bases, and 22 bases lay between the germline ends. The CDR3 covers 16 residues. Germline CDR1 and CDR2: DFQATT and SNEGSKA (reference sequence). The CDR3 is CSARNPPAAGVDTQYF. CDR3 DNA: TGCAGTGCTAGGAACCCCCCAGCCGCCGGGGTGGATACGCAGTATTTT.

The CDR3 region is CAIMWTIGYDEQYF. In DNA form, the CDR3 reads TGTGCCATCATGTGGACTATCGGGTACGACGAGCAGTACTTC. The rearrangement joins TRBV10-3 to TRBJ2-7; TRBD2 is a possible D gene (6 bases). The germline V gene has CDR1 ENHRY and CDR2 SYGVKD. The CDR3 sequence is 14 residues long. Trimming left V 7 bases short and J 5 bases short, with 18 bases between.

V and J are TRBV2 and TRBJ2-7; TRBD2 agrees at 10 bases. Looked up from germline, CDR1 is SNHLY and CDR2 is FYNNEI. The V gene end was trimmed by 6 bases and the J gene end by 3 bases; junction bases not matched to a gene: 8. This CDR3 has 15 residues. The CDR3 spells CASSPRTSGVYEQYF. The CDR3 DNA reads TGTGCCAGCAGCCCCAGGACTAGCGGTGTCTACGAGCAGTACTTC.

The sample holds a few counts of this clone. One junction end does not reproduce the germline sequence, and a read error may be involved. V gene TRBV28 combines with J gene TRBJ2-1; 8 bases fit TRBD1. The CDR3 loop spans 13 amino acids. Germline V lookup: CDR1 MDHEN, CDR2 SYDVKM. The CDR3 DNA reads as TGTGTCAGCCAGGGGGCGCGGGTTGATGAGCAGTTCTTC. Protein: CVSQGARVDEQFF.

Concerning this clone itself: Its ends do not fully match the called genes, so a read error is possible. This rearrangement joins TRBV18 to TRBJ2-2, with D perhaps TRBD2 (5 bases). CDR3 size: 14 residues. Germline V gives CDR1 KGHSH, CDR2 LQKENI. The CDR3, as DNA: TGTGCTAGCTCACCGCTCAGCAACACCGGGGAGCTGCTTTTT. It specifies CASSPLSNTGELLF.

This clone rates as medium-sized. This rearrangement joins TRBV24-1 to TRBJ2-1; 8 bases are shared with TRBD2. The CDR3 covers 16 residues. V lost 1 base and J lost 4; bases outside the gene matches: 5. Germline-derived CDR1 and CDR2 are KGHDR and SFDVKD. As DNA, the CDR3 is TGTGCCACCAGTGATTTCCCCGGGGGGGTTTACAATGAGCAGTTCTTC. As protein: CATSDFPGGVYNEQFF.

This clone was recorded only once. This chain joins TRBV20-1 and TRBJ2-7; weak D call: TRBD2 (6 bases). The CDR3 extends over 12 amino acids. V was trimmed by 3 bases and J by 5 bases, leaving 11 bases between them. Germline lookup yields CDR1 DFQATT and CDR2 SNEGSKA (reference sequence). CDR3 nucleotide sequence: TGCAGTGCTAGCACGGGAGTGGACGAGCAGTACTTC. It yields the protein CSASTGVDEQYF.

The table lists this clone with many counts. Other nucleotide sequences in the sample specify the same CDR3. The gene calls are TRBV11-3 and TRBJ2-7; 11 nucleotides match TRBD2. Germline CDR1 and CDR2: SGHNT and YENEEA. The J segment lost 7 bases and the V segment lost 1 base, leaving 9 bases of the junction unmatched. The CDR3 is 16 residues long. The CDR3 sequence is CASSLGRGTSGLEQYF. The CDR3 DNA is TGTGCCAGCAGCTTAGGGAGAGGGACTAGCGGACTGGAGCAGTACTTC.

DNA of the CDR3: TGCAGTGCAAGGACAGGGGACAACACCGGGGAGCTGTTTTTT. Protein: CSARTGDNTGELFF. This chain links TRBV20-1 with TRBJ2-2, with 9 bases fitting TRBD1. Germline V gene data show CDR1 as DFQATT and CDR2 as SNEGSKA (reference sequence). The length of the CDR3 is 14 residues. Trimming cost V 6 bases and J 2 bases; bases outside gene matches: 4.

There are a few counts of this clone. The genes are TRBV11-3 and TRBJ1-1, with D uncertain. Trimming left V 0 bases short and J 8 bases short, with 13 bases between. The CDR3 is made up of 14 amino acids. Germline V lookup: CDR1 SGHNT, CDR2 YENEEA. The CDR3 nucleotides read TGTGCCAGCAGCTTAGATCGAATGGGAGGGGAAGCTTTCTTT. It translates to CASSLDRMGGEAFF.

This clone was found many times. A single base separates this from a much larger clone, so it may be a read error. This same CDR3 is encoded by further DNA sequences in the sample. J is TRBJ1-4 and V is TRBV20-1, with D possibly TRBD1 on 6 matching bases. CDR1 is DFQATT and CDR2 is SNEGSKA in the germline V gene (reference sequence). Trimming left V 6 bases short and J 11 bases short, with 13 bases between. The CDR3 is 11 residues long. For the CDR3, the DNA is TGCAGTGCAAAACAGGGTGAGAAACTGTTTTTT. This sequence encodes CSAKQGEKLFF.

By sample share, this clone is medium-sized. The chain couples TRBV24-1 to TRBJ2-3; possibly TRBD1 or TRBD2 for D (5 bases each). This CDR3 is 16 amino acids long. CDR1 is KGHDR and CDR2 is SFDVKD in the germline V gene. The V gene lost 2 bases and the J gene lost 1 base, with 12 bases spanning the gap. CDR3 protein: CATSDSGQGGTDTQYF. The CDR3 nucleotides read TGTGCCACCAGTGATTCGGGGCAGGGTGGCACAGATACGCAGTATTTT.

This clone was detected many times. This rearrangement joins TRBV20-1 to TRBJ1-5, with 9 bases identical to TRBD1. With 2 bases clipped from V and 3 bases from J, the junction kept 5 bases outside the gene matches. CDR1 and CDR2 (germline): DFQATT, SNEGSKA (reference sequence). This CDR3 is 15 amino acids long. The CDR3, as DNA: TGCAGTGCTAGATGGGGGACAGGGTACAATCAGCCCCAGCATTTT. Amino acids: CSARWGTGYNQPQHF.

In this sample, this clone turned up a few times. The V call is TRBV18, the J call TRBJ2-7; TRBD2 aligns across 9 bases. The CDR3 loop spans 13 amino acids. V dropped 3 bases and J dropped 4; count of bases not matched to a gene: 1. Germline V gene lookup returns CDR1 KGHSH and CDR2 LQKENI. The CDR3 coding sequence is TGTGCCAGCTCACCGGGACTAGCTTACGAGCAGTACTTC. Translating gives CASSPGLAYEQYF.

This clone was observed at least ten times. Germline and junction disagree at one end, which may indicate a read error. V usage is TRBV7-7 and J usage is TRBJ2-3, with a possible D match to TRBD2 (6 bases). Germline V gene sequence: CDR1 SSHAT, CDR2 FNYEAQ (reference sequence). The CDR3 length is 13 residues. CDR3 DNA: TGTGCTAGCAGCGCTAGGAGGGGCGATACGCAGTATTTT. This codes for CASSARRGDTQYF.

This clone is medium-sized in the sample. The rearrangement joins TRBV28 to TRBJ1-1, with D tentatively TRBD1 (6 bases). CDR3 size: 15 residues. Germline V gene sequence: CDR1 MDHEN, CDR2 SYDVKM. V gave up 4 bases and J gave up 5 bases, with 17 bases separating them. The CDR3: CASSYRGGSGTEAFF. Here the CDR3 DNA reads TGTGCCAGCAGTTATAGGGGGGGCTCGGGGACTGAAGCTTTCTTT. Filled out from reference TRBV28 and TRBJ1-1, the complete variable domain reads DVKVTQSSRYLVKRTGEKVFLECVQDMDHENMFWYRQDPGLGLRLIYFSYDVKMKEKGDIPEGYSVSREKKERFSLILESASTNQTSMYLCASSYRGGSGTEAFFGQGTRLTVV.

The chain uses TRBV5-4 and TRBJ2-5; D not resolved. The ends were cut back, 0 bases at V and 5 bases at J, with 8 bases in the middle. Germline V gene data show CDR1 as SGHNT and CDR2 as YYREEE (reference sequence). The CDR3 covers 13 residues. The CDR3, as DNA: TGTGCCAGCAGCTTGGGCCGGGCGGAGACCCAGTACTTC. This gives the protein CASSLGRAETQYF. Based on the CDR3 plus reference TRBV5-4 and TRBJ2-5, the full variable domain is ETGVTQSPTHLIKTRGQQVTLRCSSQSGHNTVSWYQQALGQGPQFIFQYYREEENGRGNFPPRFSGLQFPNYSSELNVNALELDDSALYLCASSLGRAETQYFGPGTRLLVL.

This clone appeared a single time. The junction departs from the called germline gene at one end, perhaps through a read error. This rearrangement joins TRBV13 to TRBJ2-7, with 7 bases identical to TRBD1. The germline V gene has CDR1 PRHDT and CDR2 FYEKMQ (reference sequence). The CDR3 contains 12 residues. This chain's CDR3 is CDRRQGSYEQYF. The CDR3 nucleotides are TGCGACAGACGACAGGGATCCTACGAGCAGTACTTC. The whole variable domain, filled in from reference TRBV13 and TRBJ2-7, reads AAGVIQSPRHLIKEKRETATLKCYPIPRHDTVYWYQQGPGQDPQFLISFYEKMQSDKGSIPDRFSAQQFSDYHSELNMSSLELGDSALYFCDRRQGSYEQYFGPGTRLTVT.